A single sample is the source of the 20 T cell receptor beta chains below, sequenced in a study of blood T cell repertoires in COVID-19. The assay was immunoSEQ multiplex PCR, and TCRdb's table has in-frame clones only and misses some. Among approximately 75,000 clones listed, approximately 85% were seen once. The specimen sequenced was peripheral blood. The receptors shown here come from a man older than 75 with acute or convalescent COVID-19.

The chain couples TRBV7-8 to TRBJ2-7; D is uncertain. V lost 0 bases to trimming and J lost 4 bases, with 13 bases between them. The germline gives CDR1 SGHVS, CDR2 FQNEAQ. The CDR3 has 15 residues. The CDR3 DNA follows: TGTGCCAGCAGCTTAGCGAGTATCCGTGAGTACGAGCAGTACTTC. Protein product: CASSLASIREYEQYF. The whole variable domain, remainder taken from reference TRBV7-8 and TRBJ2-7, is GAGVSQSPRYKVAKRGQDVALRCDPISGHVSLFWYQQALGQGPEFLTYFQNEAQLDKSGLPSDRFFAERPEGSVSTLKIQRTQQEDSAVYLCASSLASIREYEQYFGPGTRLTVT.

The V call is TRBV27, the J call TRBJ1-6; 9 bases fit TRBD1. V lost 2 bases and J lost 8; bases outside the gene matches: 4. The CDR3 is made up of 15 amino acids. Germline V gene lookup returns CDR1 MNHEY and CDR2 SMNVEV (reference sequence). CDR3 loop: CASSLEQGAHSPLHF. As DNA, the CDR3 is TGTGCCAGCAGTTTAGAACAGGGGGCGCATTCACCCCTCCACTTT.

The gene calls are TRBV14 and TRBJ1-6; a weak D match, TRBD1 (5 bases). The CDR3 contains 13 residues. Deletions cut 4 bases from V and 9 bases from J, with 10 bases between. Germline CDR1 reads SGHDN; CDR2 reads FVKESK. The CDR3 DNA is TGTGCCAGCAGCCGTTGGGGGGGTTCACCCCTCCACTTT. Residues: CASSRWGGSPLHF. Full variable domain (rest looked up from reference TRBV14 and TRBJ1-6): EAGVTQFPSHSVIEKGQTVTLRCDPISGHDNLYWYRRVMGKEIKFLLHFVKESKQDESGMPNNRFLAERTGGTYSTLKVQPAELEDSGVYFCASSRWGGSPLHFGNGTRLTVT.

The genes are TRBV24-1 and TRBJ2-3; 10 bases fit TRBD2. V lost 2 bases to trimming and J lost 0 bases; unmatched junction nucleotides: 4. Germline V lookup: CDR1 KGHDR, CDR2 SFDVKD. This CDR3 has 17 amino acids. DNA for the CDR3: TGTGCCACCAGTGATTCTTGGACTAGCGGTAGCACAGATACGCAGTATTTT. Translated: CATSDSWTSGSTDTQYF.

The genes are TRBV6-2 or TRBV6-3 and TRBJ1-2, with TRBD1 identical over 7 bases. CDR1 and CDR2 (germline): MNHEY, SVGEGT. The trim removed 0 bases at V and 6 bases at J, leaving 10 bases unmatched. This CDR3 contains 16 residues. The CDR3 protein is CASSYSAARGSHGYTF. CDR3 DNA: TGTGCCAGCAGTTACTCCGCGGCCAGGGGGAGTCATGGCTACACCTTC.

The chain recombines TRBV27 with TRBJ2-7; 7 nucleotides line up with TRBD1. The junction had 12 bases not matched to a gene; V was cut back by 5 bases and J by 5 bases. This CDR3 has 15 residues. Germline V gives CDR1 MNHEY, CDR2 SMNVEV (reference sequence). CDR3 amino acids: CASSLIQGTVHEQYF. The CDR3 DNA reads as TGTGCCAGCAGTCTCATACAGGGGACGGTCCACGAGCAGTACTTC.

The chain carries TRBV10-1 and TRBJ2-5; 8 nucleotides agree with TRBD1. Germline CDR1 WNHNN, CDR2 SYGVQD (reference sequence). The CDR3 length is 13 residues. V was clipped by 6 bases and J by 4 bases; unmatched bases: 4. DNA of the CDR3: TGCGCCAGCAGAGGAGGGACAGGAGAGACCCAGTACTTC. This gives the protein CASRGGTGETQYF.

The V gene is TRBV5-6, the J gene TRBJ1-5; 7 nucleotides match TRBD1. The J segment lost 11 bases and the V segment lost 4 bases, leaving 15 bases of the junction unmatched. The germline V gene has CDR1 SGHDT and CDR2 YYEEEE. The CDR3 spans 15 residues. CDR3 nucleotide sequence: TGTGCCAGCAGCCTTGGGGGCCAGGGGGATCGTACCCAGCATTTT. Amino acid sequence: CASSLGGQGDRTQHF.

V usage is TRBV28 and J usage is TRBJ1-6, with 7 bases matching TRBD1. This CDR3 spans 14 amino acids. Trimming at V came to 6 bases and at J to 10 bases, leaving 9 bases not matched to a gene. Germline V lookup: CDR1 MDHEN, CDR2 SYDVKM. As DNA, the CDR3 is TGTGCCAGCAGGGCAGGGACAGAGCAATCACCCCTCCACTTT. Its translation is CASRAGTEQSPLHF.

This clone was detected only once. V usage is TRBV5-5 and J usage is TRBJ1-1, with TRBD1 identical over 7 bases. The V segment lost 0 bases and the J segment 0 bases; nucleotides outside the gene matches: 2. Germline CDR1 is SGHKS and CDR2 is YYEKEE (reference sequence). The CDR3 is 15 residues long. CDR3 in amino acids: CASSLGTGLNTEAFF. The CDR3, as DNA: TGTGCCAGCAGCTTGGGGACAGGTCTGAACACTGAAGCTTTCTTT. Full variable domain (rest looked up from reference TRBV5-5 and TRBJ1-1): DAGVTQSPTHLIKTRGQQVTLRCSPISGHKSVSWYQQVLGQGPQFIFQYYEKEERGRGNFPDRFSARQFPNYSSELNVNALLLGDSALYLCASSLGTGLNTEAFFGQGTRLTVV.

The V gene is TRBV24-1, the J gene TRBJ2-5; TRBD1 matches at 8 bases. V lost 7 bases, J lost 5 bases, and 8 bases stayed unmatched. Looked up from germline, CDR1 is KGHDR and CDR2 is SFDVKD. The CDR3 length is 14 residues. CDR3 DNA: TGTGCCACCAGGTCTACAGGGGGGATTGAGACCCAGTACTTC. Translated, it gives CATRSTGGIETQYF.

The chain combines TRBV28 with TRBJ2-4, with D perhaps matching TRBD1 (6 bases). V was cut by 1 base and J by 0 bases, with 10 bases left in between. The CDR3 has 16 residues. CDR1 MDHEN and CDR2 SYDVKM come from the germline V gene. CDR3 bases: TGTGCCAGCAGTTTATCAGGGGCGCTAGCCAAAAACATTCAGTACTTC. As protein: CASSLSGALAKNIQYF.

The chain has TRBV5-1 and TRBJ2-2; no definite D call. This CDR3 comprises 14 residues. Germline V gives CDR1 SGHRS, CDR2 YFSETQ. Trimming removed 2 bases at V and 4 bases at J, with 9 bases between. The CDR3 sequence: CASSFEPGTGELFF. CDR3 nucleotides: TGCGCCAGCAGCTTTGAGCCCGGCACCGGGGAGCTGTTTTTT.

The chain employs TRBV6-5 and TRBJ2-5, with 9 nucleotides matching TRBD2. Trimming took 7 bases from V and 5 from J; bases not matched to a gene: 8. CDR3 length: 14 amino acids. Germline V gives CDR1 MNHEY, CDR2 SVGAGI. DNA for the CDR3: TGTGCCAGCACGTTTAGCGGGGGCCCGGAGACCCAGTACTTC. This gives the protein CASTFSGGPETQYF.

V is TRBV29-1 and J is TRBJ2-7, with a weak D call TRBD1 (6 bases). The CDR3 covers 14 residues. Deletions cut 1 base from V and 3 bases from J, with 13 bases between. Germline V gene sequence: CDR1 SQVTM, CDR2 ANQGSEA. CDR3 in amino acids: CSVEAQQGLYEQYF. The DNA for the CDR3 is TGCAGCGTTGAAGCTCAACAGGGTCTCTACGAGCAGTACTTC.

This sequence joins TRBV28 and TRBJ1-2; 7 nucleotides line up with TRBD1. Germline V CDR1 and CDR2: MDHEN, SYDVKM. Trimming cost V 3 bases and J 2 bases; bases outside gene matches: 6. This CDR3 spans 15 amino acids. Here the CDR3 reads CASSFLPQGNYGYTF. DNA for the CDR3: TGTGCCAGCAGTTTCTTACCACAGGGGAACTATGGCTACACCTTC.

The chain is built from TRBV15 and TRBJ2-7, with D uncertain. Germline V gives CDR1 LNHNV, CDR2 YYDKDF (reference sequence). V lost 0 bases and J 6 bases, leaving 15 bases between the germline ends. The CDR3 is 15 residues long. The CDR3 region has the DNA TGTGCCACCAGCAGAGAGGCCTGGCCTACGGGCGAGCAGTACTTC. Protein sequence: CATSREAWPTGEQYF.

This chain links TRBV10-2 with TRBJ2-4; 12 nucleotides agree with TRBD2. CDR1 and CDR2 from the germline V gene are WSHSY and SAAADI. This CDR3 region has 15 residues. J was trimmed by 8 bases and V by 6 bases; bases with no gene match: 8. DNA of the CDR3: TGCGCCAGCAGGAGTCTAGCGGGAGGGCGGGACATTCAGTACTTC. Its translation: CASRSLAGGRDIQYF.

The chain recombines TRBV18 with TRBJ2-7; D gene unclear. V was trimmed by 2 bases and J by 0 bases, leaving 8 bases between them. The germline V gene has CDR1 KGHSH and CDR2 LQKENI. The length of the CDR3 is 14 residues. CDR3 sequence (DNA): TGTGCCAGCTCACCAGACAAGAGCTCCTACGAGCAGTACTTC. Amino acid sequence: CASSPDKSSYEQYF.

CDR3 DNA sequence: TGTGCCAGCGGCCTAGCGGGAGTAGAGACCCAGTACTTC. Encoded protein: CASGLAGVETQYF. V is TRBV5-4 and J is TRBJ2-5; 10 nucleotides line up with TRBD2. The trim removed 7 bases at V and 4 bases at J, leaving 4 bases unmatched. Germline-derived CDR1 and CDR2 are SGHNT and YYREEE (reference sequence). CDR3 size: 13 residues.